What follows are 21 T cell receptor beta chains derived from one specimen sequenced in a study of CD8+CD57+ T cells in acquired aplastic anemia. Genomic DNA templated the TCR beta VDJ and CDR3 profiling. TCRdb reprocessed the reads via MiXCR and lists one record per CDR3 protein. The data contain about 190,000 distinct CDR3 sequences, around 66% of them singletons. Material for sequencing was sorted CD4+, CD8+, or CD8+CD57+ T cells (not recorded which) from PBMCs. The receptors derive from a human donor with severe aplastic anemia or a healthy control (not recorded which).

The genes are TRBV27 and TRBJ2-7; D not resolved. Trimming took 3 bases from V and 2 from J, leaving 11 bases between them. CDR3 length: 14 residues. Germline V gene lookup returns CDR1 MNHEY and CDR2 SMNVEV (reference sequence). CDR3 sequence (DNA): TGTGCCAGCAGTTTTCTGGTAGTACCCTACGAGCAGTACTTC. This gives the protein CASSFLVVPYEQYF.

Details on this clonotype: An end of the junction differs from the germline gene, which may be a read error. The chain couples TRBV24-1 to TRBJ1-1; TRBD1 matches at 7 bases. CDR1 and CDR2 from the germline V gene are KGHDR and SFDVKD. CDR3 size: 15 residues. The CDR3 region has the DNA TGTGCCACCAGTGATCTTGACAGGGTGAACACTGGAGCTTTCTTT. Its translation is CATSDLDRVNTGAFF.

In its sample, this clonotype was seen once. The junction differs from germline at one of its ends, possibly a read error. The rearrangement uses TRBV5-1 and TRBJ1-2, with unresolved D. From germline, CDR1 is SGHRS and CDR2 YFSETQ. There are 14 residues in the CDR3. In DNA, the CDR3 is TGTGCCAGCAGCTTCGGCGGGCAGCTCTATGGCTACACCTTC. Amino acids: CASSFGGQLYGYTF.

This clonotype was observed many times. J is TRBJ2-5 and V is TRBV9; TRBD1 might be the D (6 bases). The V end was cut by 4 bases, the J end by 1 base, with 11 bases between. Germline V gene data show CDR1 as SGDLS and CDR2 as YYNGEE. This CDR3 spans 14 amino acids. CDR3: CASSTLQGQETQYF. The CDR3, as DNA: TGTGCCAGCAGCACCCTACAGGGCCAAGAGACCCAGTACTTC.

CDR3 loop: CASSFPRDRSYEQYF. In DNA, the CDR3 is TGTGCCAGCAGTTTCCCCCGGGACCGGTCCTACGAGCAGTACTTC. V usage is TRBV12-3 or TRBV12-4 and J usage is TRBJ2-7, with D perhaps given as TRBD1 or TRBD2 (5 bases each). Between the trimmed V and J ends, which lost 3 bases and 1 base, there was a span of 13 bases. This CDR3 contains 15 residues.

Concerning this clonotype: The germline gene is not matched at one end of the junction; a read error may be the cause. This rearrangement joins TRBV5-1 to TRBJ1-1, with D uncertain. Germline V gives CDR1 SGHRS, CDR2 YFSETQ. This CDR3 is 15 amino acids long. The CDR3 protein is CASSIDPVLNTEAFF. CDR3 in DNA: TGTGCCAGCAGCATCGACCCGGTCCTGAACACTGAAGCTTTCTTT.

This clonotype appeared once. The rearrangement joins TRBV7-8 to TRBJ1-5; 9 bases match TRBD1. The CDR3 sequence is 15 residues long. The V gene's germline CDR1 is SGHVS and CDR2 FQNEAQ. After removal of 10 bases from V and 7 bases from J, the junction contained 14 bases not matched to a gene. CDR3 nucleotides: TGTGCCACCACCCGGGACAGGGTACCGGGGCAGCCCCAGCATTTT. It yields the protein CATTRDRVPGQPQHF.

On this clonotype itself: An end of the junction does not agree with germline; a read error may underlie this. V usage is TRBV20-1 and J usage is TRBJ1-1; perhaps TRBD1 as D (5 bases). The germline gives CDR1 DFQATT, CDR2 SNEGSKA (reference sequence). The CDR3 is 13 residues long. CDR3 loop: CGARGSGIPEAFF. Here the CDR3 DNA reads TGCGGTGCTAGAGGGTCAGGGATCCCTGAGGCTTTCTTT.

This clonotype was detected only once. V is TRBV7-2 and J is TRBJ2-1; 10 bases agree with TRBD2. The CDR3 runs to 16 residues. Germline-derived CDR1 and CDR2 are SGHTA and FQGNSA. V lost 2 bases to trimming and J lost 7 bases; unmatched junction nucleotides: 8. CDR3 nucleotides: TGTGCCAGCAGCTTAATTGGGACTAGCGTTATAAATGAGCAGTTCTTC. It specifies CASSLIGTSVINEQFF.

This clonotype was detected ten times or more. The chain links TRBV20-1 to TRBJ2-1; TRBD1 agrees at 10 bases. Germline V CDR1 and CDR2: DFQATT, SNEGSKA (reference sequence). The CDR3 consists of 16 residues. Losses at the gene ends were 3 bases for V and 2 bases for J; bases not matched to a gene: 7. CDR3 loop: CSARDRGNGAYNEQFF. CDR3 sequence (DNA): TGCAGTGCTAGGGACAGGGGGAACGGTGCCTACAATGAGCAGTTCTTC.

This sequence joins TRBV9 and TRBJ2-2; the match to TRBD1 covers 7 bases. Trimming cost V 4 bases and J 0 bases; bases outside gene matches: 3. Germline V lookup: CDR1 SGDLS, CDR2 YYNGEE. The CDR3 spans 15 residues. The CDR3 spells CASSLGQANTGELFF. The CDR3 coding sequence is TGTGCCAGCAGCCTAGGACAGGCGAACACCGGGGAGCTGTTTTTT.

This clonotype was seen only a few times. The chain uses TRBV10-1 and TRBJ2-6; D gene uncertain. V was clipped by 0 bases and J by 3 bases, with 12 bases between them. The CDR3 loop spans 17 amino acids. From germline, CDR1 is WNHNN and CDR2 SYGVQD (reference sequence). In DNA form, the CDR3 reads TGCGCCAGCAGTGAGTCGTCCAGTGGTGGTGGGGCCAACGTCCTGACTTTC. Protein product: CASSESSSGGGANVLTF.

The chain combines TRBV5-1 with TRBJ1-1; D call uncertain. Germline V lookup: CDR1 SGHRS, CDR2 YFSETQ. V was trimmed by 0 bases and J by 4 bases, leaving 16 bases between them. CDR3 length: 16 amino acids. The CDR3: CASSLEGKSYRTEAFF. CDR3 nucleotide sequence: TGCGCCAGCAGCTTGGAAGGGAAATCATATCGCACTGAAGCTTTCTTT. Using reference TRBV5-1 and TRBJ1-1 for the parts outside the CDR3, the full variable domain is KAGVTQTPRYLIKTRGQQVTLSCSPISGHRSVSWYQQTPGQGLQFLFEYFSETQRNKGNFPGRFSGRQFSNSRSEMNVSTLELGDSALYLCASSLEGKSYRTEAFFGQGTRLTVV.

The sample holds one count of this clonotype. The chain is built from TRBV2 and TRBJ2-7, with 16 bases that match TRBD2. CDR3 size: 17 residues. Germline CDR1 SNHLY, CDR2 FYNNEI. Trimming at V came to 9 bases and at J to 5 bases, leaving 13 bases not matched to a gene. Here the CDR3 reads CARDPGLAGGPGNEQYF. CDR3 DNA: TGTGCCAGAGATCCGGGACTAGCGGGAGGGCCGGGGAACGAGCAGTACTTC.

V gene TRBV20-1 combines with J gene TRBJ2-7; possible D gene TRBD2, 6 bases. CDR1 is DFQATT, CDR2 SNEGSKA, per germline (reference sequence). The CDR3 runs to 15 residues. V was trimmed by 3 bases and J by 2 bases, leaving 17 bases between them. The CDR3 nucleotides read TGCAGTGCTAGGGACGGTGCCCCGGGGGCCTACGAGCAGTACTTC. This codes for CSARDGAPGAYEQYF.

The chain has TRBV20-1 and TRBJ2-7; possibly TRBD1 for D (5 bases). The CDR3 is made up of 15 amino acids. V lost 6 bases, J lost 3 bases, and 21 bases lay in between. Per the germline V gene, CDR1 is DFQATT and CDR2 is SNEGSKA (reference sequence). CDR3 coding DNA: TGCAGTGCCGTCCAAGGGCTAGGGGCCTTCTACGAGCAGTACTTC. Protein product: CSAVQGLGAFYEQYF.

J is TRBJ2-7 and V is TRBV10-3; 12 nucleotides align to TRBD2. V lost 9 bases, J lost 2 bases, and 8 bases stayed unmatched. The CDR3 spans 15 residues. From germline, CDR1 is ENHRY and CDR2 SYGVKD. The CDR3 sequence: CAITTSGGQTYEQYF. Written as DNA, the CDR3 is TGTGCCATAACGACTAGCGGGGGACAAACCTACGAGCAGTACTTC.

This rearrangement joins TRBV5-1 to TRBJ2-5, with a possible D match to TRBD2 (5 bases). Germline loops: CDR1 SGHRS, CDR2 YFSETQ. The CDR3 totals 15 residues. V lost 3 bases and J 1 base, leaving 13 bases between the germline ends. CDR3 nucleotides: TGCGCCAGCAGCTCGGGATATACGGCCCAAGAGACCCAGTACTTC. This codes for CASSSGYTAQETQYF. The full variable domain, rest sourced from reference TRBV5-1 and TRBJ2-5, is KAGVTQTPRYLIKTRGQQVTLSCSPISGHRSVSWYQQTPGQGLQFLFEYFSETQRNKGNFPGRFSGRQFSNSRSEMNVSTLELGDSALYLCASSSGYTAQETQYFGPGTRLLVL.

V is TRBV20-1 and J is TRBJ2-7; 7 nucleotides agree with TRBD2. V was pared by 1 base and J by 4 bases, with 7 bases of the junction left unmatched. CDR1 and CDR2 (germline): DFQATT, SNEGSKA (reference sequence). The CDR3 contains 14 residues. The CDR3 loop reads CSARVGGGKYEQYF. The CDR3 DNA is TGCAGTGCTAGAGTCGGCGGGGGAAAGTACGAGCAGTACTTC.

The gene calls are TRBV24-1 and TRBJ2-5; 10 bases line up with TRBD1. Germline V gives CDR1 KGHDR, CDR2 SFDVKD. This CDR3 region has 15 residues. J gave up 4 bases and V 5 bases, and 6 bases lay outside the gene matches. CDR3 residues: CATSAKGQGIETQYF. CDR3 coding DNA: TGTGCCACCAGTGCCAAGGGACAGGGGATAGAGACCCAGTACTTC.

V gene TRBV7-9 combines with J gene TRBJ2-5; TRBD2 matches at 11 bases. The CDR3 has 16 amino acids. The germline V gene encodes CDR1 SEHNR and CDR2 FQNEAQ (reference sequence). With V trimmed by 5 bases and J by 1 base, 6 bases remained unmatched. The CDR3 spells CASSQTTSGAQETQYF. DNA for the CDR3: TGTGCCAGCAGCCAGACGACTAGCGGGGCCCAAGAGACCCAGTACTTC.